A single T cell receptor (beta chain) is shown here with its context. Its specificity is not known. This entry belongs to a study of immune evolution from preneoplasia to lung adenocarcinoma. At the level of the study: HLA loss of heterozygosity: under 7.5% AIS, around 16% MIA, 30% to 35% ADC, none AAH. Notes on the study in general: Normal lung had highest clonality; later lesions appeared denser, more diverse.

Histologic diagnosis was independently verified by two lung pathologists. Nucleic acids came from premalignant or tumor cells enriched by macro-dissection. Produced via immunoSEQ multiplex PCR; TCRdb's table is partial and in-frame only. The sample has roughly 10,000 clones; roughly 91% are singletons. The sequenced sample was FFPE invasive lung adenocarcinoma tissue. This clonotype was obtained from a person aged 65-85 years with invasive lung adenocarcinoma. Some clones in this sample may be carry-over from other donors' samples.

DNA for the CDR3: TGTGCCAGCACCACCGGGACAGGGAACGAGCAGTACTTC. Encoded protein: CASTTGTGNEQYF. The V and J genes are TRBV27 and TRBJ2-7; TRBD1 matches 9 bases. The V gene's germline CDR1 is MNHEY and CDR2 SMNVEV (reference sequence). The length of the CDR3 is 13 residues. V was clipped by 7 bases and J by 5 bases; unmatched bases: 6.